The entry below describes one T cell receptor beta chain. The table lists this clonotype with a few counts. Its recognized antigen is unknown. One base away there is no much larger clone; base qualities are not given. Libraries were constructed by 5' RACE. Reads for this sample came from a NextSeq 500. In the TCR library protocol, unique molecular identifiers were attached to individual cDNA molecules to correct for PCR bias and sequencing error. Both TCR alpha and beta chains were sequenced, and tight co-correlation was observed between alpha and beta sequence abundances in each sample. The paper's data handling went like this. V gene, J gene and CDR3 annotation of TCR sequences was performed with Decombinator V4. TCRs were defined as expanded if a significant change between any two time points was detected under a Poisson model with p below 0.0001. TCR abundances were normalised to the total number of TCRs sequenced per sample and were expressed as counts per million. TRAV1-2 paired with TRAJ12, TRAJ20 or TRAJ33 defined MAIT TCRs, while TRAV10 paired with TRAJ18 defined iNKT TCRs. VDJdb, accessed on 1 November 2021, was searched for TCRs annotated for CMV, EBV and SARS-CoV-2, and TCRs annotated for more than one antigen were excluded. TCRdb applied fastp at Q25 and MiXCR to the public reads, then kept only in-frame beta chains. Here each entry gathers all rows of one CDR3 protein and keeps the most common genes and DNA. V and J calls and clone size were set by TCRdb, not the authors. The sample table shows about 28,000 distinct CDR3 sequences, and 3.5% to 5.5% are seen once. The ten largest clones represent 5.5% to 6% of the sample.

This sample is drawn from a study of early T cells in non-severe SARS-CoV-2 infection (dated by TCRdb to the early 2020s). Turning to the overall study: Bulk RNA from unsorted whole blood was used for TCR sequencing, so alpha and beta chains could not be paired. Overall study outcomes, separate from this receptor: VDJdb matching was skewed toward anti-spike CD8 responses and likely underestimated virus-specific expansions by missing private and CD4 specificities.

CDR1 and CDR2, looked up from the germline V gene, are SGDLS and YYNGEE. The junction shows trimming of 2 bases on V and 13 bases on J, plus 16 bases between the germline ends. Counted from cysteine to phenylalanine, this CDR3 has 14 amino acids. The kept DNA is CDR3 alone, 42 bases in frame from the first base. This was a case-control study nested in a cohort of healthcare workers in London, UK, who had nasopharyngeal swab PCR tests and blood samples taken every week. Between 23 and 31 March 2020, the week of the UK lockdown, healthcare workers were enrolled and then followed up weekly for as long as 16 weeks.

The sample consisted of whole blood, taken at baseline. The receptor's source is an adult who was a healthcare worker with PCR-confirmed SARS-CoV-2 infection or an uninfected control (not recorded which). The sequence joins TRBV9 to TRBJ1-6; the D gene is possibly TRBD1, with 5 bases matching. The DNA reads TGTGCCAGCAGCGTCGGGACCGCCAAGGCTCCCCTCCACTTT. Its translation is CASSVGTAKAPLHF.